The following is a T cell receptor beta chain sequence with its context. Antigen specificity is unknown. Profiling relied on immunoSEQ multiplex PCR, and the TCRdb table lists in-frame clones only, not all of them. This sample carries about 60,000 clones, around 88% of them seen once, and the ten largest clones take under 0.7%. The data originate from a study of OX40 agonist ivuxolimab in advanced cancers. Study as a whole: Each patient was given ivuxolimab into a vein every 2 weeks, at 0.01 to 10 mg/kg. Study results and caveats: Those patients achieving a partial response at 0.1-3.0 mg/kg showed among the lowest clonal expansion.

Germline values: CDR1 MNHNS, CDR2 SASEGT. The length of the CDR3 is 15 residues. V was pared by 7 bases and J by 1 base, with 7 bases of the junction left unmatched. The clonotype was recovered from an adult with an advanced solid tumor such as melanoma, head and neck, liver or kidney cancer. The specimen comprised CD4+ or CD8+ T cells sorted from blood, sampled in a trial of the OX40 agonist ivuxolimab. The chain employs TRBV6-1 and TRBJ2-4, with 7 bases aligning to TRBD2. This chain's CDR3 is CASMRWEGAKNIQYF. CDR3 nucleotides: TGTGCCAGCATGCGTTGGGAGGGGGCCAAAAACATTCAGTACTTC.